The T cell receptor beta chain described here comes from a study of Graves' ophthalmopathy and Graves' hyperthyroidism. Beta-chain TCR CDR3 regions were amplified from RNA transcripts. The workflow started with a first-round RT-PCR run with HTBI primers and then moved on to a second-round multiplex PCR. TCRdb reanalysed the multiplex PCR reads using MiXCR and keeps one entry per CDR3 protein. The sample lists around 670,000 distinct CDR3 sequences; approximately 40% were seen once. J lost 6 bases, V lost 2 bases, and 5 bases had no gene match. Germline V gene data show CDR1 as SGHTA and CDR2 as FQGNSA. This CDR3 has 14 amino acids. This clonotype was recorded a few times.

The rearrangement joins TRBV7-2 to TRBJ1-2, with TRBD1 matching over 8 bases. This receptor was identified in an adult man with Graves' ophthalmopathy. Material: peripheral blood. CDR3 residues: CASSLSQGADGYTF. As DNA, the CDR3 is TGTGCCAGCAGCTTAAGTCAGGGGGCGGATGGCTACACCTTC.